Following are 22 T cell receptor beta chains from one sample sequenced in a study of early T cells in non-severe SARS-CoV-2 infection. TCRdb re-called the 5' RACE reads with MiXCR, one entry per CDR3 protein. The top ten clones hold around 3.6% of a sample with under 95,000 distinct CDR3 sequences, over 9.5% of them seen once. Specimen: whole blood. These receptors came from an adult who was a healthcare worker with PCR-confirmed SARS-CoV-2 infection or an uninfected control (not recorded which).

This clonotype was counted ten times or more. This chain connects TRBV13 to TRBJ2-4, with no clear D. This CDR3 has 12 residues. V was shortened by 5 bases and J by 4 bases, with 6 bases between the two germline ends. Germline V gives CDR1 PRHDT, CDR2 FYEKMQ (reference sequence). In DNA form, the CDR3 reads TGTGCCAGCAGCCAACTTAAAAACATTCAGTACTTC. It encodes CASSQLKNIQYF.

This clonotype was seen many times. The chain employs TRBV28 and TRBJ2-5, with TRBD2 matching 7 bases. V lost 7 bases and J lost 0; bases outside the gene matches: 14. Germline V CDR1 and CDR2: MDHEN, SYDVKM. This CDR3 is built from 17 residues. The CDR3 region has the DNA TGTGCCAGCACCTTAAACGGGGCGGGGGAGTACCAAGAGACCCAGTACTTC. This translates into CASTLNGAGEYQETQYF.

This clonotype was seen a few times. This chain's CDR3 is CASSLRGWVGGYTF. CDR3 in DNA: TGTGCCAGCAGTTTACGAGGCTGGGTAGGAGGCTACACCTTC. The chain couples TRBV28 to TRBJ1-2; D is unresolved. CDR1 is MDHEN and CDR2 is SYDVKM in the germline V gene. This CDR3 spans 14 amino acids. The ends were cut back, 2 bases at V and 8 bases at J, with 15 bases in the middle.

This chain links TRBV7-6 with TRBJ2-3; D is ambiguous. This CDR3 spans 15 amino acids. V shed 2 bases and J shed 6 bases, with 15 bases lying between them. The germline V gene has CDR1 SGHVS and CDR2 FNYEAQ. CDR3 loop: CASSLRDRLEDTQYF. The CDR3 DNA reads as TGTGCCAGCAGCTTACGCGACCGCCTGGAGGATACGCAGTATTTT.

This clonotype was counted only a few times. The rearrangement uses TRBV28 and TRBJ2-3; 8 bases agree with TRBD2. CDR1 is MDHEN and CDR2 is SYDVKM in the germline V gene. CDR3 length equals 17 residues. Germline trimming cut 1 base from V and 2 bases from J; bases unmatched to any gene: 8. The CDR3 DNA reads as TGTGCCAGCAGTTTATTCGGGAGGGGTCCCCTCACAGATACGCAGTATTTT. It translates to CASSLFGRGPLTDTQYF. Full variable domain (remainder filled in from reference TRBV28 and TRBJ2-3): DVKVTQSSRYLVKRTGEKVFLECVQDMDHENMFWYRQDPGLGLRLIYFSYDVKMKEKGDIPEGYSVSREKKERFSLILESASTNQTSMYLCASSLFGRGPLTDTQYFGPGTRLTVL.

This clonotype was seen at least ten times. J is TRBJ2-1 and V is TRBV6-5; possible D gene TRBD2, 5 bases. Germline-derived CDR1 and CDR2 are MNHEY and SVGAGI. The CDR3 loop spans 14 amino acids. The V end lost 4 bases, the J end lost 4 bases, and 11 bases lay between the germline ends. CDR3 sequence (DNA): TGTGCCAGCAGTTCCCGGGCGGGTTACAATGAGCAGTTCTTC. Translating gives CASSSRAGYNEQFF.

The table lists this clonotype with a few counts. The chain links TRBV4-1 to TRBJ2-7; 12 nucleotides align to TRBD2. Germline CDR1 reads MGHRA; CDR2 reads YSYEKL. This CDR3 contains 15 residues. The V gene end was trimmed by 3 bases and the J gene end by 4 bases; junction bases not matched to a gene: 4. The CDR3, as DNA: TGCGCCAGCAGCCAGAGACTAGCGGGAGTATACGAGCAGTACTTC. It specifies CASSQRLAGVYEQYF.

The rearrangement joins TRBV27 to TRBJ2-1; D could derive from TRBD1 or TRBD2 (7 bases each). Germline loops: CDR1 MNHEY, CDR2 SMNVEV (reference sequence). This CDR3 contains 14 residues. The V end lost 2 bases, the J end lost 9 bases, and 14 bases lay between the germline ends. The CDR3 here is CASSLNVRGGEQFF. CDR3 DNA: TGTGCCAGCAGTTTAAACGTCAGGGGGGGTGAGCAGTTCTTC.

Only a few counts were recorded for this clonotype. The rearrangement links TRBV18 to TRBJ2-5; possible D gene TRBD2, 6 bases. Germline-derived CDR1 and CDR2 are KGHSH and LQKENI. Trimming removed 3 bases at V and 3 bases at J, with 11 bases between. The CDR3 runs to 14 residues. CDR3 in DNA: TGTGCCAGCTCACCGGAGGGAAGTAAAGAGACCCAGTACTTC. This sequence encodes CASSPEGSKETQYF. Full variable domain (outside the CDR3, taken from reference TRBV18 and TRBJ2-5): NAGVMQNPRHLVRRRGQEARLRCSPMKGHSHVYWYRQLPEEGLKFMVYLQKENIIDESGMPKERFSAEFPKEGPSILRIQQVVRGDSAAYFCASSPEGSKETQYFGPGTRLLVL.

This clonotype showed up many times. A much larger clone is a single base away; this may be a read error. The chain carries TRBV19 and TRBJ2-1; D is ambiguous. There are 13 residues in the CDR3. The germline CDR1 and CDR2 sequences are LNHDA and SQIVND (reference sequence). Trimming left V 5 bases short and J 4 bases short, with 9 bases between. The CDR3 sequence: CASSPACYNEQFF. The DNA of the CDR3 is TGTGCCAGTAGTCCCGCATGTTACAATGAGCAGTTCTTC.

This clonotype was detected many times. The chain couples TRBV28 to TRBJ2-7; D not certain. Trimming pared 11 bases from V and 3 bases from J, leaving 14 bases between. The CDR3 spans 12 residues. Germline loops: CDR1 MDHEN, CDR2 SYDVKM. As DNA, the CDR3 is TGTGCCGTCACTCGGACGGACTACGAGCAGTACTTC. Its translation: CAVTRTDYEQYF. Drawing the rest from reference TRBV28 and TRBJ2-7, the complete variable domain is DVKVTQSSRYLVKRTGEKVFLECVQDMDHENMFWYRQDPGLGLRLIYFSYDVKMKEKGDIPEGYSVSREKKERFSLILESASTNQTSMYLCAVTRTDYEQYFGPGTRLTVT.

The chain recombines TRBV7-2 with TRBJ2-7; a weak D match, TRBD1 (6 bases). Deletions cut 8 bases from V and 4 bases from J, with 18 bases between. Per the germline V gene, CDR1 is SGHTA and CDR2 is FQGNSA. The CDR3 length is 14 residues. The chain's CDR3 is CASQRDNNLYEQYF. The CDR3 DNA reads TGTGCCAGCCAACGGGACAACAATCTGTACGAGCAGTACTTC.

The V call is TRBV18, the J call TRBJ1-1, with D uncertain. V gave up 6 bases and J gave up 2 bases, with 7 bases separating them. This CDR3 has 12 amino acids. CDR1 is KGHSH and CDR2 is LQKENI in the germline V gene. CDR3 loop: CASSQSNTEAFF. The DNA of the CDR3 is TGTGCCAGCTCGCAGTCAAACACTGAAGCTTTCTTT.

The genes are TRBV28 and TRBJ2-7; 7 bases fit TRBD1. The CDR3 has 13 residues. Germline V gene sequence: CDR1 MDHEN, CDR2 SYDVKM. The V gene end was trimmed by 6 bases and the J gene end by 7 bases; junction bases not matched to a gene: 9. CDR3 coding DNA: TGTGCCAGCAGGAAAGACAGGGTGAGGGAGCAGTACTTC. Translating gives CASRKDRVREQYF.

Remarks on this clonotype: In this CDR3 the conserved last residue, phenylalanine or tryptophan, is missing, so a read error is likely. The rearrangement uses TRBV6-1 and TRBJ1-5, with 7 bases aligning to TRBD1. Germline V gene lookup returns CDR1 MNHNS and CDR2 SASEGT. V gave up 7 bases and J gave up 3 bases; unmatched junction bases: 6. The CDR3 totals 14 residues. CDR3 in DNA: TGTGCCAGCAATTTACAGGGGTTCAATCAGCCCCAGCATATT. It yields the protein CASNLQGFNQPQHI.

There are a few counts of this clonotype. In nucleotides, the CDR3 is TGTGCCAGCACAGCGGATGAAGAGACCCAGTACTTC. Its translation is CASTADEETQYF. V usage is TRBV2 and J usage is TRBJ2-5, with TRBD2 as a possible D gene (5 bases). Trimming left V 7 bases short and J 3 bases short, with 9 bases between. This CDR3 comprises 12 residues. Germline V CDR1 and CDR2: SNHLY, FYNNEI.

At least ten counts were recorded for this clonotype. The chain has TRBV18 and TRBJ1-2, with no clear D. The length of the CDR3 is 13 residues. V was clipped by 3 bases and J by 13 bases, with 18 bases between them. Germline V gene lookup returns CDR1 KGHSH and CDR2 LQKENI. CDR3 loop: CASSPTDPDRLTF. CDR3 bases: TGTGCCAGCTCACCCACGGACCCCGACCGGCTCACCTTC.

Ten or more counts support this clonotype. J is TRBJ1-2 and V is TRBV10-2, with TRBD1 matching 7 bases. Germline CDR1 is WSHSY and CDR2 is SAAADI. There are 16 residues in the CDR3. Trimming removed 2 bases from V and 9 bases from J; junction bases left unmatched: 15. DNA of the CDR3: TGCGCCAGCAGTGAGACGACAGGGACCCAACAGAAGAGCTACACCTTC. Protein sequence: CASSETTGTQQKSYTF.

This clonotype was detected a few times. V gene TRBV29-1 combines with J gene TRBJ2-7, with D perhaps TRBD1 or TRBD2 (7 bases each). V was trimmed by 4 bases and J by 2 bases, leaving 18 bases between them. Germline values: CDR1 SQVTM, CDR2 ANQGSEA. The CDR3 loop spans 15 amino acids. The CDR3 region is CSVVGGETGPYEQYF. The DNA for the CDR3 is TGCAGCGTTGTTGGGGGGGAGACAGGGCCCTACGAGCAGTACTTC.

There are a few counts of this clonotype. The chain links TRBV18 to TRBJ1-1, with TRBD1 matching 7 bases. Germline CDR1 KGHSH, CDR2 LQKENI. The CDR3 covers 16 residues. V was pared by 2 bases and J by 2 bases, with 8 bases of the junction left unmatched. CDR3 sequence: CASSPRGQNYNTEAFF. CDR3 coding DNA: TGTGCCAGCTCACCAAGGGGACAGAATTACAACACTGAAGCTTTCTTT.

This clonotype is medium-sized. CDR3 nucleotides: TGCAGCGTTCGGACTTCGGAGACCCAGTACTTC. Its translation: CSVRTSETQYF. The V gene is TRBV29-1, the J gene TRBJ2-5, with a tentative D call TRBD2 (5 bases). Germline V gives CDR1 SQVTM, CDR2 ANQGSEA. V was cut by 5 bases and J by 5 bases, with 9 bases left in between. The CDR3 has 11 residues. The variable domain in full, completed from reference TRBV29-1 and TRBJ2-5, reads SAVISQKPSRDICQRGTSLTIQCQVDSQVTMMFWYRQQPGQSLTLIATANQGSEATYESGFVIDKFPISRPNLTFSTLTVSNMSPEDSSIYLCSVRTSETQYFGPGTRLLVL.

Of note for this clonotype: At one of its ends the junction is not consistent with the germline gene, which may arise from a read error. This chain's CDR3 is CASSLYGDNEELFF. CDR3 nucleotide sequence: TGTGCCAGCAGCTTATACGGGGATAATGAAGAACTGTTTTTT. J is TRBJ1-4 and V is TRBV7-2; D gene unclear. CDR3 length: 14 residues. Germline lookup yields CDR1 SGHTA and CDR2 FQGNSA.